This TCR beta chain was recorded in a study of prognosis after radiotherapy for stage I lung cancer. For the study at large: Without exception, patients with non-small cell lung cancer were deemed medically inoperable. Ages of the approximately 13 men and five or six women ranged about 50 to 95 years, median about 70. Notes on the study in general: Counted unique TCR clones declined after stereotactic body radiation therapy (median 10,088 versus 6,861). The study found lower Shannon entropy after stereotactic body radiation therapy in patients who developed distant metastases.

With respect to this clonotype: What it binds is not known. Possible read error: a much larger clone is one base away.

From genomic DNA, TCR beta CDR3 was amplified by two-round multiplex PCR. The use of primers specific to each TRBV and TRBJ gene characterized first-round PCR. TCRdb re-derived calls from the multiplex PCR reads in MiXCR, one entry per CDR3 protein. The top ten clones hold roughly 35% of a sample with about 26,000 distinct CDR3 sequences, around 30% of them seen once. CDR1 is MNHNS and CDR2 is SASEGT in the germline V gene. CDR3 size: 14 residues. V shed 7 bases and J shed 2 bases, with 13 bases lying between them. The receptor's source is a donor aged 50 or older with non-small cell lung cancer. The sequencing used PBMCs, collected before or after stereotactic body radiation therapy (not recorded which). The chain links TRBV6-1 to TRBJ2-3; D is perhaps TRBD2 (5 bases). CDR3 nucleotide sequence: TGTGCCAGCAATTGGGAGTCCTTCACAGATACGCAGTATTTT. Its protein is CASNWESFTDTQYF.